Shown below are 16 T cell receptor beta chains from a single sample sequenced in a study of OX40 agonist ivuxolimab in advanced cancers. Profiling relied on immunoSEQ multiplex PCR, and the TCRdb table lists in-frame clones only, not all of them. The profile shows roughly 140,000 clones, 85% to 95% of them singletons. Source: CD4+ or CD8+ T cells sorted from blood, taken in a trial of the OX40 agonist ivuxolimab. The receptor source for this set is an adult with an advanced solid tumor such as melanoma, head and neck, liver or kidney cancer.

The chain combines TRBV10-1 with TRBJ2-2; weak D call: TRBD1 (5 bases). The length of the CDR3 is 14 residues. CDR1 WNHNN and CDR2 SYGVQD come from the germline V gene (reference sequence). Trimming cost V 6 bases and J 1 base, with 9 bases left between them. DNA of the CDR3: TGCGCCAGCAGCAGGGTCGAGAACACCGGGGAGCTGTTTTTT. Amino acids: CASSRVENTGELFF.

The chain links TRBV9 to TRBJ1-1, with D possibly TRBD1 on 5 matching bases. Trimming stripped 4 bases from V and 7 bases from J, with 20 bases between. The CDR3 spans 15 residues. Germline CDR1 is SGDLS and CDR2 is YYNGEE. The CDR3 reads CASSIHPGTRDEAFF. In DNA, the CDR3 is TGTGCCAGCAGCATTCACCCCGGGACGAGAGATGAAGCTTTCTTT.

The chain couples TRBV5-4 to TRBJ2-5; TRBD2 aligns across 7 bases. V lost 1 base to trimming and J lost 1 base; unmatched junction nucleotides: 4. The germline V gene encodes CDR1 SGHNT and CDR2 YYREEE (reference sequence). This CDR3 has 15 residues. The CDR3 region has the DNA TGTGCCAGCAGCTTGCGGGGAGGGCGCCAAGAGACCCAGTACTTC. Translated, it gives CASSLRGGRQETQYF.

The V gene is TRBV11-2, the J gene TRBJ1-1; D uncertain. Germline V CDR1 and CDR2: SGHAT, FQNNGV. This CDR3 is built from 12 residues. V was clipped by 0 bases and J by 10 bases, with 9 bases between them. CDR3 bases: TGTGCCAGCAGCTTAGATCGAGGGAGAGCTTTCTTT. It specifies CASSLDRGRAFF.

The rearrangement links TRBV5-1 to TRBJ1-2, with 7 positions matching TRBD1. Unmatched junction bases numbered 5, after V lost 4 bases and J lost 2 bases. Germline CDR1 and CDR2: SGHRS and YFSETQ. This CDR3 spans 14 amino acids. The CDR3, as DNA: TGCGCCAGCAGCGCGACGACAGGGAACTATGGCTACACCTTC. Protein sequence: CASSATTGNYGYTF. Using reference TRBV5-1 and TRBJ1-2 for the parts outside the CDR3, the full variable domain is KAGVTQTPRYLIKTRGQQVTLSCSPISGHRSVSWYQQTPGQGLQFLFEYFSETQRNKGNFPGRFSGRQFSNSRSEMNVSTLELGDSALYLCASSATTGNYGYTFGSGTRLTVV.

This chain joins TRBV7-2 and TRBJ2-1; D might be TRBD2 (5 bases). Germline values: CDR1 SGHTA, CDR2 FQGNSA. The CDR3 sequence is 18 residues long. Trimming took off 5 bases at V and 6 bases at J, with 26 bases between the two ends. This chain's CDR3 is CASSLLVGSALLSNEQFF. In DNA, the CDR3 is TGTGCCAGCAGCCTGTTGGTAGGGAGCGCGCTTTTAAGCAATGAGCAGTTCTTC. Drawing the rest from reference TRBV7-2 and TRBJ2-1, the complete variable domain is GAGVSQSPSNKVTEKGKDVELRCDPISGHTALYWYRQSLGQGLEFLIYFQGNSAPDKSGLPSDRFSAERTGGSVSTLTIQRTQQEDSAVYLCASSLLVGSALLSNEQFFGPGTRLTVL.

The CDR3 sequence: CASSLQLRRELDEQYF. The CDR3 region has the DNA TGTGCCAGCAGCCTGCAGCTCCGGCGGGAGTTGGACGAGCAGTACTTC. The chain uses TRBV7-9 and TRBJ2-7, with TRBD2 identical over 7 bases. The CDR3 runs to 16 residues. Germline V lookup: CDR1 SEHNR, CDR2 FQNEAQ (reference sequence). V lost 5 bases and J lost 5; bases outside the gene matches: 15.

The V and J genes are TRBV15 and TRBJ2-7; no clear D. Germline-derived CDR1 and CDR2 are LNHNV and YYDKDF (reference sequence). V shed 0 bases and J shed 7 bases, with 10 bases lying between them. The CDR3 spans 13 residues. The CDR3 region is CATSRDLGTEQYF. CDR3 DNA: TGTGCCACCAGCAGAGATCTGGGAACGGAGCAGTACTTC.

CDR3 DNA sequence: TGTGCCAGCAGCCCCGCATCGGGGGGCTATGGCTACACCTTC. As protein: CASSPASGGYGYTF. V usage is TRBV7-9 and J usage is TRBJ1-2; D possibly corresponds to TRBD1 (5 bases). This CDR3 spans 14 amino acids. Trimming stripped 5 bases from V and 4 bases from J, with 14 bases between. Germline assignment: CDR1 SEHNR and CDR2 FQNEAQ (reference sequence).

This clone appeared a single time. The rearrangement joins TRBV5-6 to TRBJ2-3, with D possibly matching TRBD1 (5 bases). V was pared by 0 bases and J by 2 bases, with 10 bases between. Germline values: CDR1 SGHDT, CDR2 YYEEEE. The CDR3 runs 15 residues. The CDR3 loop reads CASSLGKGFTDTQYF. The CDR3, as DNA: TGTGCCAGCAGCTTGGGGAAGGGGTTCACAGATACGCAGTATTTT. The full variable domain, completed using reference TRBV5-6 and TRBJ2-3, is DAGVTQSPTHLIKTRGQQVTLRCSPKSGHDTVSWYQQALGQGPQFIFQYYEEEERQRGNFPDRFSGHQFPNYSSELNVNALLLGDSALYLCASSLGKGFTDTQYFGPGTRLTVL.

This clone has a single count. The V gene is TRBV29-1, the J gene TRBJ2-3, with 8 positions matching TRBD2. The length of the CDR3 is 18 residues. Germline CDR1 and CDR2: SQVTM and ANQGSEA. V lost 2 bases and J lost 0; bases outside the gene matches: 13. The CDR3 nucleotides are TGCAGCGTTGAATCTTGGGCTAGCGGGCGCCCGAGCACAGATACGCAGTATTTT. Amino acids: CSVESWASGRPSTDTQYF.

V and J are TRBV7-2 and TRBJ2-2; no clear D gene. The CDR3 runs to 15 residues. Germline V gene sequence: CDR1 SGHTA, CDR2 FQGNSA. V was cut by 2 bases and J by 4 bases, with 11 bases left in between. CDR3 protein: CASSLMALLTGELFF. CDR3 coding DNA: TGTGCCAGCAGCTTAATGGCACTTCTCACCGGGGAGCTGTTTTTT.

CDR3: CASSLDGLAVFSSYNEQFF. CDR3 DNA sequence: TGTGCCAGTAGTTTGGACGGACTAGCGGTTTTTAGCTCCTACAATGAGCAGTTCTTC. The rearrangement links TRBV19 to TRBJ2-1, with 10 bases lining up with TRBD2. There are 19 residues in the CDR3. J lost 0 bases, V lost 5 bases, and 13 bases had no gene match. The germline V gene encodes CDR1 LNHDA and CDR2 SQIVND (reference sequence).

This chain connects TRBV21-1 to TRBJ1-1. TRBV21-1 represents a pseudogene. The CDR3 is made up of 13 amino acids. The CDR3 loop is CASSKGGDTEAFF. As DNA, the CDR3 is TGTGCCAGCAGCAAAGGCGGGGACACTGAAGCTTTCTTT.

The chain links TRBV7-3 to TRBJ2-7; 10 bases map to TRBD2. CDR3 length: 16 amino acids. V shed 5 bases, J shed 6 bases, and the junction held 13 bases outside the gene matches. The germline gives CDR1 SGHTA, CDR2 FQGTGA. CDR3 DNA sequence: TGTGCCAGCAGCCGTGACCCTAGCGGGAGCATGGGCGAGCAGTACTTC. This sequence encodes CASSRDPSGSMGEQYF.

The CDR3 region is CASSSGLGWNEQFF. The CDR3 DNA is TGTGCCAGCAGTTCCGGACTAGGCTGGAATGAGCAGTTCTTC. The chain carries TRBV6-5 and TRBJ2-1, with TRBD2 matching over 7 bases. This CDR3 is 14 amino acids long. Germline V gene data show CDR1 as MNHEY and CDR2 as SVGAGI. Unmatched junction bases numbered 7, after V lost 4 bases and J lost 7 bases.